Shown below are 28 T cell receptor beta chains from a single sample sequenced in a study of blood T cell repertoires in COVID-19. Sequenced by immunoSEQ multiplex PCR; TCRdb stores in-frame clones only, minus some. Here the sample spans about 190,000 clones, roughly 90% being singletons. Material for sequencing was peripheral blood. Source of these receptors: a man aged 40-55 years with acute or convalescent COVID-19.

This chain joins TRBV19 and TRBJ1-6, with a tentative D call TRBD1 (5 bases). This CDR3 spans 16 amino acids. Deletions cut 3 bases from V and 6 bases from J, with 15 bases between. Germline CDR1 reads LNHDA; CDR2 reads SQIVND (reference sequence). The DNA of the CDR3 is TGTGCCAGTAGTATCGTAGGAGGGGCGCGTAATTCACCCCTCCACTTT. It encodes CASSIVGGARNSPLHF.

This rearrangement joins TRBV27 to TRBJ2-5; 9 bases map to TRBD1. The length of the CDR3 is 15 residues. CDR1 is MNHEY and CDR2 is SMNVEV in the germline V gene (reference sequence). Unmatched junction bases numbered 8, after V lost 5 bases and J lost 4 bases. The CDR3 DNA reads TGTGCCAGCAGTCGCTGGGACAGGGAGCCAGAGACCCAGTACTTC. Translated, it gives CASSRWDREPETQYF.

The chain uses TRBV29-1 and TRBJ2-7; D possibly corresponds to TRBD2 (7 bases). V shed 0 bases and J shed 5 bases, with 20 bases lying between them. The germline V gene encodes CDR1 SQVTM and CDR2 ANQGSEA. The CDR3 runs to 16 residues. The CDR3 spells CSVEDPGGIGFDEQYF. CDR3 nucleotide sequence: TGCAGCGTTGAAGATCCGGGGGGCATTGGATTTGACGAGCAGTACTTC.

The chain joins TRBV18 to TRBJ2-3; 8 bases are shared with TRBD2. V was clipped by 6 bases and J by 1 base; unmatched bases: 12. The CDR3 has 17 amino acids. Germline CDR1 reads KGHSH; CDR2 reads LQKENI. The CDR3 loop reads CASSPGGGTFGTDTQYF. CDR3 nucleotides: TGTGCCAGCTCTCCGGGCGGGGGGACGTTTGGCACAGATACGCAGTATTTT. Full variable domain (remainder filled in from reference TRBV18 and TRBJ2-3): NAGVMQNPRHLVRRRGQEARLRCSPMKGHSHVYWYRQLPEEGLKFMVYLQKENIIDESGMPKERFSAEFPKEGPSILRIQQVVRGDSAAYFCASSPGGGTFGTDTQYFGPGTRLTVL.

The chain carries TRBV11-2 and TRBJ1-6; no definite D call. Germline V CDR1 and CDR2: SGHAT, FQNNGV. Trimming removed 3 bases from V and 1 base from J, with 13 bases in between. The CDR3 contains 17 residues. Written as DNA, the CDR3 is TGTGCCAGCAGCTTCCTTACGTTCGGGTCCTATAATTCACCCCTCCACTTT. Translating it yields CASSFLTFGSYNSPLHF.

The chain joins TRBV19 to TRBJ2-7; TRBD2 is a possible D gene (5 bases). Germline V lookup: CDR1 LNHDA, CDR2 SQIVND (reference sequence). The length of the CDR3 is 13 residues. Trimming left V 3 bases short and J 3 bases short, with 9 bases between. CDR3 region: CASSMRVSYEQYF. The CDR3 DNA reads TGTGCCAGTAGTATGCGGGTCAGCTACGAGCAGTACTTC.

CDR3 DNA: TGTGCCAGCAGCCTCTTGGGACAGGAGTCCTACGAGCAGTACTTC. This encodes CASSLLGQESYEQYF. V usage is TRBV11-2 and J usage is TRBJ2-7, with 8 bases lining up with TRBD1. The germline V gene encodes CDR1 SGHAT and CDR2 FQNNGV. This CDR3 comprises 15 residues. The ends lost 5 bases at V and 1 base at J; junction bases unmatched: 7.

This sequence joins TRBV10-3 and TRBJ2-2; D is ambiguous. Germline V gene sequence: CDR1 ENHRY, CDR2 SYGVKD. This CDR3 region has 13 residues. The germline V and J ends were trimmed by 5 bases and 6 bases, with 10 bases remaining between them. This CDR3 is CAISPQYPGELFF. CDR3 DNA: TGTGCCATCAGTCCTCAGTACCCCGGGGAGCTGTTTTTT.

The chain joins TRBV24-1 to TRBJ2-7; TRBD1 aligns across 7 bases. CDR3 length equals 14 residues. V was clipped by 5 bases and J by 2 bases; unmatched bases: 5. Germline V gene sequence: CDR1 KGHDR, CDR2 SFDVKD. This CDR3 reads CATSARDSPYEQYF. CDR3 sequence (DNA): TGTGCCACCAGTGCACGGGACAGTCCCTACGAGCAGTACTTC.

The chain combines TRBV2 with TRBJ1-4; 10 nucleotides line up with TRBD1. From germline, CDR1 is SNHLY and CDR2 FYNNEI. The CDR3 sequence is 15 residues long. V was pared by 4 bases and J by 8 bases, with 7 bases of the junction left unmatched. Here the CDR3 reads CASSADRGRGEKLFF. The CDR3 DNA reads TGTGCCAGCAGTGCCGACAGGGGGCGAGGGGAAAAACTGTTTTTT.

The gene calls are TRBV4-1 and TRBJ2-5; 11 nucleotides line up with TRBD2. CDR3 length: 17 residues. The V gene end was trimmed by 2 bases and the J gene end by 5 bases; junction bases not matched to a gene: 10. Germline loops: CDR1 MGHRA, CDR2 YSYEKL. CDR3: CASSQILAGVQGETQYF. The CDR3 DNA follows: TGCGCCAGCAGCCAAATACTAGCGGGGGTTCAGGGGGAGACCCAGTACTTC.

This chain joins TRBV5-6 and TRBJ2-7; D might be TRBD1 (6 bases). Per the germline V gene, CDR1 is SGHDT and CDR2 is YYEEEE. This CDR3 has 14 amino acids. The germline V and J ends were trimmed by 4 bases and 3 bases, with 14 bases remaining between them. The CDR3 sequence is CASSIQGPGYEQYF. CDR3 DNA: TGTGCCAGCAGCATACAGGGCCCCGGCTACGAGCAGTACTTC.

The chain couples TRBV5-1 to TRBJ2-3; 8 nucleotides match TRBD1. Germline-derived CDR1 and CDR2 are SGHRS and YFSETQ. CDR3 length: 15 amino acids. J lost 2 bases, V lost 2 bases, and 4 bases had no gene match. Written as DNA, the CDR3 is TGCGCCAGCAGCTTAGACAGGGGAGACACAGATACGCAGTATTTT. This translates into CASSLDRGDTDTQYF.

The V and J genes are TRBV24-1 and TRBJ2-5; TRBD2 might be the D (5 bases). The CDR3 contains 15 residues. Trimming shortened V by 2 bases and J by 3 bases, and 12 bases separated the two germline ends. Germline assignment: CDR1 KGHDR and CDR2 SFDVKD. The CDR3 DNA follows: TGTGCCACCAGTGATTGGGCCGGGAATAAAGAGACCCAGTACTTC. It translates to CATSDWAGNKETQYF.

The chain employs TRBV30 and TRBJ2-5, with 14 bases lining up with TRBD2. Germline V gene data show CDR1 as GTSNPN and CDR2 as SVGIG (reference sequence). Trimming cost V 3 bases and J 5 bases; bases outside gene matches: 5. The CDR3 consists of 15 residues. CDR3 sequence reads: CAWRTSGGAQETQYF. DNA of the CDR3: TGTGCCTGGAGGACTAGCGGGGGGGCCCAGGAGACCCAGTACTTC. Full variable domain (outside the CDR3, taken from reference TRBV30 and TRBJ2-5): SQTIHQWPATLVQPVGSPLSLECTVEGTSNPNLYWYRQAAGRGLQLLFYSVGIGQISSEVPQNLSASRPQDRQFILSSKKLLLSDSGFYLCAWRTSGGAQETQYFGPGTRLLVL.

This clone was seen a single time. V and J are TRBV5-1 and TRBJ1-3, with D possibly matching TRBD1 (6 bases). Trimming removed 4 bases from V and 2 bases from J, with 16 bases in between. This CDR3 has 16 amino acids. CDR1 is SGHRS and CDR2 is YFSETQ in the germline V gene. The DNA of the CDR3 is TGCGCCAGCAGCCTGGGGTTACAGGGTACTGGAAACACCATATATTTT. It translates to CASSLGLQGTGNTIYF.

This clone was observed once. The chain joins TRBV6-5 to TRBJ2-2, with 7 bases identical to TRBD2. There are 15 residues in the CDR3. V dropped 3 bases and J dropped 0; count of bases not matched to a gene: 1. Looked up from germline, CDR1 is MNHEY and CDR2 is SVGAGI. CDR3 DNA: TGTGCCAGCAGTTATACTAGCGCGAACACCGGGGAGCTGTTTTTT. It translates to CASSYTSANTGELFF.

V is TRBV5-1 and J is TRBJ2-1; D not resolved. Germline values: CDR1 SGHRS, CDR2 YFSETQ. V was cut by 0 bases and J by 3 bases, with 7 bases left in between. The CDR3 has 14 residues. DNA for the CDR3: TGCGCCAGCAGCTTGGAGGCTAGCTACAATGAGCAGTTCTTC. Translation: CASSLEASYNEQFF.

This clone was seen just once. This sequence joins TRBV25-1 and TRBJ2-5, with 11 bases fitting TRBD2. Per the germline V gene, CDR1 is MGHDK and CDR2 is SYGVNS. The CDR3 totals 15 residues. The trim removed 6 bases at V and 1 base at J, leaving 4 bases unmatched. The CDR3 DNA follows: TGTGCCAGCAGGCTAGCGGGGGGCTTCCAAGAGACCCAGTACTTC. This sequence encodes CASRLAGGFQETQYF.

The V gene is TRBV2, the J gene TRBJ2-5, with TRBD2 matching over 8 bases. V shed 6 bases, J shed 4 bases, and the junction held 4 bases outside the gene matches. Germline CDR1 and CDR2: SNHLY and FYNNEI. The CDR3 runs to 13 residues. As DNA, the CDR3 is TGTGCCAGCAGGATTAGCGGGGCAGAGACCCAGTACTTC. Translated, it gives CASRISGAETQYF.

In DNA form, the CDR3 reads TGTGCCAGCAGTTACCTGACAGGGGACACCCAGTACTTC. Translating it yields CASSYLTGDTQYF. V is TRBV6-2 or TRBV6-3 and J is TRBJ2-5; 8 positions match TRBD1. The CDR3 loop spans 13 amino acids. The V segment lost 2 bases and the J segment 8 bases; nucleotides outside the gene matches: 4. The germline CDR1 and CDR2 sequences are MNHEY and SVGEGT.

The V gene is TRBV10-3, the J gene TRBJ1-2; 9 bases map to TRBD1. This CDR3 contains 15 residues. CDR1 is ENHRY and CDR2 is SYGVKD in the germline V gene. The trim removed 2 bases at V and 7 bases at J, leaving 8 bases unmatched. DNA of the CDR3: TGTGCCATCAGTGAGCTAGGACAGGGGATGGGTGGCTACACCTTC. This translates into CAISELGQGMGGYTF.

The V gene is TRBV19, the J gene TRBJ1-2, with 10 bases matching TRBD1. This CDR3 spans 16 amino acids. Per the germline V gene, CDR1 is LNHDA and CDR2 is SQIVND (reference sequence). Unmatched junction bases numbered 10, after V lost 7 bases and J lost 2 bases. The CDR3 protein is CASNDGWDRGNYGYTF. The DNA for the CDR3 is TGTGCCAGTAACGATGGTTGGGACAGGGGAAACTATGGCTACACCTTC.

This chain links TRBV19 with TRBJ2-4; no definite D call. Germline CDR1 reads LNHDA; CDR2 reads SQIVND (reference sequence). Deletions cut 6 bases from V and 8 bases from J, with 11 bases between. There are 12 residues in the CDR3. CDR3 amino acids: CASSPLADIQYF. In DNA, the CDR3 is TGTGCCAGTAGCCCTCTCGCGGACATTCAGTACTTC.

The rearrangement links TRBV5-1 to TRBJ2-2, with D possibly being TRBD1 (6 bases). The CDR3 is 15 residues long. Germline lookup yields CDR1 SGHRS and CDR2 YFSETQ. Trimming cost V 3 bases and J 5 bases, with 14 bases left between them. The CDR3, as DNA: TGCGCCAGCAGCTCAGGCCTTAGGGGGACCGGGGAGCTGTTTTTT. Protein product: CASSSGLRGTGELFF.

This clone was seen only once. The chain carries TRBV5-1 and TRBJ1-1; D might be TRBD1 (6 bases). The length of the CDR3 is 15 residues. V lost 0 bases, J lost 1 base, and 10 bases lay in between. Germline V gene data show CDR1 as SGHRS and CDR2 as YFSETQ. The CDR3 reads CASSLVGAKNTEAFF. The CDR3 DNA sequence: TGCGCCAGCAGCTTGGTGGGGGCAAAGAACACTGAAGCTTTCTTT.

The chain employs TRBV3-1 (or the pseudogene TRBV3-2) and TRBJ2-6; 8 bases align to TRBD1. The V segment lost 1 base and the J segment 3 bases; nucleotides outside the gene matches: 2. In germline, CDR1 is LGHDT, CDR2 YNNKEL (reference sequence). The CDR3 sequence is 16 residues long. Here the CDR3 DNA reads TGTGCCAGCAGCCAAGGGACAGGGATTGGGGCCAACGTCCTGACTTTC. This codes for CASSQGTGIGANVLTF.

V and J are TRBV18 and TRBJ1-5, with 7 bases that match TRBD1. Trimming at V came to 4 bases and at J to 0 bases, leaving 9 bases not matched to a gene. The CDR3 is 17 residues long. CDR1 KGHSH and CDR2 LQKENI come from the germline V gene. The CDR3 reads CASSLSRGQPSNQPQHF. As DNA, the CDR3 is TGTGCCAGCTCACTATCCCGGGGACAGCCTAGCAATCAGCCCCAGCATTTT.